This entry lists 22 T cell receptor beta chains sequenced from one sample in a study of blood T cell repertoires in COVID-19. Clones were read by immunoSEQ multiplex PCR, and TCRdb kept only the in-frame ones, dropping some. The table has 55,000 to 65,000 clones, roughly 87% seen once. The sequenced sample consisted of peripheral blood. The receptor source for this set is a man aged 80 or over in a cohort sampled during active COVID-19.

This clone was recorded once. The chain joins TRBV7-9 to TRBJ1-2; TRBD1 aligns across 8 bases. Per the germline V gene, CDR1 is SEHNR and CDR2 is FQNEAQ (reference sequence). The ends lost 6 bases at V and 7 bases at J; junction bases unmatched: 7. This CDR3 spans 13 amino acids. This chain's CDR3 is CASSLDRASGYTF. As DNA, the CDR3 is TGTGCCAGCAGTTTGGACAGGGCGAGTGGCTACACCTTC.

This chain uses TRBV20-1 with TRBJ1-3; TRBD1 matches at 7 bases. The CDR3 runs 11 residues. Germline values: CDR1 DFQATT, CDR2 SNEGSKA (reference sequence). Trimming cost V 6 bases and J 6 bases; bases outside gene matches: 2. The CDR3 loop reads CSAGTANTIYF. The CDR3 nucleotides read TGCAGTGCCGGGACAGCAAACACCATATATTTT.

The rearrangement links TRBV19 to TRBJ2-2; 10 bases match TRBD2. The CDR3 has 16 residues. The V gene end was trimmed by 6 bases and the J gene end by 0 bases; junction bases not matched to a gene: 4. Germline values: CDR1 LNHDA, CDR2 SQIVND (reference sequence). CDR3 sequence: CASRERGGANTGELFF. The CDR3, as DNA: TGTGCCAGTAGGGAGCGGGGGGGCGCGAACACCGGGGAGCTGTTTTTT.

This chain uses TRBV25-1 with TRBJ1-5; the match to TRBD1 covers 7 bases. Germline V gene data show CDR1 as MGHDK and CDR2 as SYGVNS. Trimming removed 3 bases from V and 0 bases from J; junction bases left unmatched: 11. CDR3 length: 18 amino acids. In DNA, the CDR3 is TGTGCCAGCAGTGACCCCTTGGGACAGCTTTATAGCAATCAGCCCCAGCATTTT. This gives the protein CASSDPLGQLYSNQPQHF.

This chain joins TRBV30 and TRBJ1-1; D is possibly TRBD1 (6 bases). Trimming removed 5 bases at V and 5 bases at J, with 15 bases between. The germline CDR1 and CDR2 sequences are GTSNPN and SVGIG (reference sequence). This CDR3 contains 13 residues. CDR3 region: CAWASEGGTEAFF. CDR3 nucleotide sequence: TGTGCCTGGGCGAGTGAGGGGGGGACTGAAGCTTTCTTT.

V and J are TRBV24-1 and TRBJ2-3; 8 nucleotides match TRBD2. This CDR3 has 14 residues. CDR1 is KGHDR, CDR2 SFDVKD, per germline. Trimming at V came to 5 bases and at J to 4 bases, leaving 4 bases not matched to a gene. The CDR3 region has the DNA TGTGCCACCAGTGGAGCGGGAGCGGCAGATACGCAGTATTTT. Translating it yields CATSGAGAADTQYF.

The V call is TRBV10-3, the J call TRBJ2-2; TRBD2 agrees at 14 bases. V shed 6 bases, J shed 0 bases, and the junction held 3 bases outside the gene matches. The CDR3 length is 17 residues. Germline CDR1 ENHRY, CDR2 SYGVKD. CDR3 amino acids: CAIRRTSGGSNTGELFF. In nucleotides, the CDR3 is TGTGCCATCAGGCGGACTAGCGGGGGGTCGAACACCGGGGAGCTGTTTTTT.

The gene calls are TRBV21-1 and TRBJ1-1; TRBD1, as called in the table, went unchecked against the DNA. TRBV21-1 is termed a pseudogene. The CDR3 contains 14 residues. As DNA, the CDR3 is TGTGCCAGCAAACGCAGGACAGGGCAAACTGAAGCTTTCTTT. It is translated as CASKRRTGQTEAFF.

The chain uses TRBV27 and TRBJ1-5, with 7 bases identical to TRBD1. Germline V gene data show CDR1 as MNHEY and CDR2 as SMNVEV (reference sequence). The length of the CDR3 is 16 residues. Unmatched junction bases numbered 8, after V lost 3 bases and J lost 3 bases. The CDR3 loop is CASSFARDRTNQPQHF. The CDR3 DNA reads TGTGCCAGCAGTTTCGCTCGGGACAGAACCAATCAGCCCCAGCATTTT.

In DNA form, the CDR3 reads TGTGCCAGCAGTGAAGTGGCGGGCTCGGCCAAAAACATTCAGTACTTC. The encoded protein is CASSEVAGSAKNIQYF. The genes are TRBV6-1 and TRBJ2-4, with D maybe TRBD2 (5 bases). This CDR3 has 16 residues. V was pared by 1 base and J by 1 base, with 11 bases between. Germline V lookup: CDR1 MNHNS, CDR2 SASEGT.

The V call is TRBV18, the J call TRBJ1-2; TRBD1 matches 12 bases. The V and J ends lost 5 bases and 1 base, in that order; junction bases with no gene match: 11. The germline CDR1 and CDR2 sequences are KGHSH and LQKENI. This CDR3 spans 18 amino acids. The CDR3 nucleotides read TGTGCCAGCTCAGAAGTTACGGGACAGGGGGCGAGTAACTATGGCTACACCTTC. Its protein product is CASSEVTGQGASNYGYTF.

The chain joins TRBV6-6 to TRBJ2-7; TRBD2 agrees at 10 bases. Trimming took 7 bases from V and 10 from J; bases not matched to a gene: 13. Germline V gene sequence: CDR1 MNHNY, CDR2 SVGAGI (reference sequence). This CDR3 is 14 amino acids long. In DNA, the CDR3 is TGTGCCAGCAATGCCGGACTAGCGGTACTCGAACAGTACTTC. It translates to CASNAGLAVLEQYF.

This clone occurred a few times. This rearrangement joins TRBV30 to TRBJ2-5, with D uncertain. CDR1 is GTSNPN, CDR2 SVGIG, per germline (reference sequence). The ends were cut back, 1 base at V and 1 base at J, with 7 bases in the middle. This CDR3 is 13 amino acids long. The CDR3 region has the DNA TGTGCCTGGAGTGGAGACTCCCAAGAGACCCAGTACTTC. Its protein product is CAWSGDSQETQYF.

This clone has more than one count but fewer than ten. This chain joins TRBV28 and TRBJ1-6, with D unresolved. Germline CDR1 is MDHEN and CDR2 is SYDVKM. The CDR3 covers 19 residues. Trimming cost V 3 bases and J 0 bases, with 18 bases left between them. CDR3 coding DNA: TGTGCCAGCAGTTTTTGGGAGAGTTATATGAGCTCCTATAATTCACCCCTCCACTTT. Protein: CASSFWESYMSSYNSPLHF.

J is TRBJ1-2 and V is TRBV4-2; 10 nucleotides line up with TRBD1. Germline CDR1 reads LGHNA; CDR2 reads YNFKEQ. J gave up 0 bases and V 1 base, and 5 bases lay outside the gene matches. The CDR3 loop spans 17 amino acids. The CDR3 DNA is TGTGCCAGCAGCCAAGGACAGGGGGCGCCGGCTAACTATGGCTACACCTTC. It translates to CASSQGQGAPANYGYTF.

The CDR3 protein is CASSLTRANEQFF. The CDR3 DNA reads as TGTGCCAGCAGTCTCACCAGGGCAAATGAGCAGTTCTTC. This sequence joins TRBV6-5 and TRBJ2-1; D is perhaps TRBD1 (5 bases). V was trimmed by 5 bases and J by 7 bases, leaving 12 bases between them. CDR3 length: 13 amino acids. Per the germline V gene, CDR1 is MNHEY and CDR2 is SVGAGI.

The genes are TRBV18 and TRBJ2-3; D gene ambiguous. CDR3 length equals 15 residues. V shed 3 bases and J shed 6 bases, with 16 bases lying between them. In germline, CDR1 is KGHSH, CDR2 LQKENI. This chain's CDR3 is CASSPETGLEDTQYF. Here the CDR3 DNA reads TGTGCCAGCTCACCCGAGACGGGTTTGGAGGATACGCAGTATTTT. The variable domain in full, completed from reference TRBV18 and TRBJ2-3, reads NAGVMQNPRHLVRRRGQEARLRCSPMKGHSHVYWYRQLPEEGLKFMVYLQKENIIDESGMPKERFSAEFPKEGPSILRIQQVVRGDSAAYFCASSPETGLEDTQYFGPGTRLTVL.

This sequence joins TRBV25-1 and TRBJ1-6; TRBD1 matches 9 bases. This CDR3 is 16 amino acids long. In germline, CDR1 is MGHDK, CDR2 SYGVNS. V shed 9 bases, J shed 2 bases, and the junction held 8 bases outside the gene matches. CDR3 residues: CARLRDRVTYNSPLHF. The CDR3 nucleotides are TGTGCCAGACTCCGGGACAGGGTGACCTATAATTCACCCCTCCACTTT.

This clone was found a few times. This chain's CDR3 is CASSFGRTDTQYF. In DNA form, the CDR3 reads TGTGCCAGCAGTTTCGGGAGGACAGATACGCAGTATTTT. This sequence joins TRBV12-3 or TRBV12-4 and TRBJ2-3, with TRBD2 identical over 7 bases. The V and J ends lost 3 bases and 3 bases, in that order; junction bases with no gene match: 0. The CDR3 is made up of 13 amino acids.

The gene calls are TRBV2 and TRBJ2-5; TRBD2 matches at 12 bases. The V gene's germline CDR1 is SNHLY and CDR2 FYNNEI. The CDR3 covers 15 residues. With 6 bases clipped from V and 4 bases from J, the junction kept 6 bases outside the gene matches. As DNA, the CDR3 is TGTGCCAGCAGGGAACTAGCGGGGGGACCAGAGACCCAGTACTTC. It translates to CASRELAGGPETQYF. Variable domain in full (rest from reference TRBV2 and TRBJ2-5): EPEVTQTPSHQVTQMGQEVILRCVPISNHLYFYWYRQILGQKVEFLVSFYNNEISEKSEIFDDQFSVERPDGSNFTLKIRSTKLEDSAMYFCASRELAGGPETQYFGPGTRLLVL.

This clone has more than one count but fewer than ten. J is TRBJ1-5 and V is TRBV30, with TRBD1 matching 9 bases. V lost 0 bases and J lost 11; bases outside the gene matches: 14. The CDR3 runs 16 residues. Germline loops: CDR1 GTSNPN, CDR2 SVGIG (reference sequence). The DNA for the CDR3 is TGTGCCTGGAGTGTAAAGACAGGGGGTCCCCCCGAGGCCCAGCATTTT. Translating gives CAWSVKTGGPPEAQHF.

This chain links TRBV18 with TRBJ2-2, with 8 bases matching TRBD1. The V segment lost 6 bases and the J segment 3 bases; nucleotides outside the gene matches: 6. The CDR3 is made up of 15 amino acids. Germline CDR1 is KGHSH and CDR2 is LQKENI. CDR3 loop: CASSGGQGDTGELFF. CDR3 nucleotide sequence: TGTGCCAGCTCGGGAGGACAGGGAGACACCGGGGAGCTGTTTTTT. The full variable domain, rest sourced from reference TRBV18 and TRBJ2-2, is NAGVMQNPRHLVRRRGQEARLRCSPMKGHSHVYWYRQLPEEGLKFMVYLQKENIIDESGMPKERFSAEFPKEGPSILRIQQVVRGDSAAYFCASSGGQGDTGELFFGEGSRLTVL.